The T cell receptor (beta chain) under discussion was sequenced for a study of blood T cell repertoires in COVID-19. Looking at the study overall: Collection of acute and convalescent COVID-19 samples took place in the United States, Italy and Spain. Nucleic acid was either cDNA or gDNA, and it came from T cells, B-cell-depleted T cells, or PBMCs.

On this clone itself: The sample has other DNA sequences that encode this CDR3 too.

V shed 0 bases, J shed 2 bases, and the junction held 1 base outside the gene matches. Germline values: CDR1 GTSNPN, CDR2 SVGIG (reference sequence). The CDR3 runs to 15 residues. The table came from immunoSEQ multiplex PCR; TCRdb's copy has only in-frame clones and leaves some out. Of roughly 60,000 clones in the sample, roughly 83% were seen once. The J gene is TRBJ2-3, the V gene TRBV30, with 11 bases matching TRBD2. Sequencing input: peripheral blood. This TCR was recovered from a man between 60 and 70 years old with COVID-19, enrolled during active disease. The DNA of the CDR3 is TGTGCCTGGAGTGTACTAGCGGGAGCCACAGATACGCAGTATTTT. Encoded protein: CAWSVLAGATDTQYF.